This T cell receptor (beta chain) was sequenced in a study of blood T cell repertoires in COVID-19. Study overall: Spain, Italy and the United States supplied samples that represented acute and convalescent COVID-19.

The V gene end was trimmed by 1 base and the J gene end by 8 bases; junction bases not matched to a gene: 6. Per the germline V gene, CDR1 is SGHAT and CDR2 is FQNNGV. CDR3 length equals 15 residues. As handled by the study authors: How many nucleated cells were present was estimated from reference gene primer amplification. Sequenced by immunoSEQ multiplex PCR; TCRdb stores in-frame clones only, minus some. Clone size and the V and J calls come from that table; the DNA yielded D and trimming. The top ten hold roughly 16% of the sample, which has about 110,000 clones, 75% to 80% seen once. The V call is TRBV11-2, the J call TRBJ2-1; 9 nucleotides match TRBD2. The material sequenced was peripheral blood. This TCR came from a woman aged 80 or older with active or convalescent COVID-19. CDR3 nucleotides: TGTGCCAGCAGCTTAGTTGGCGGGAGGGCGCATGAGCAGTTCTTC. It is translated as CASSLVGGRAHEQFF.